This T cell receptor beta chain was sequenced during a study of blood T cells in healthy people across ages. The authors ran a second PCR of about 6 to 11 cycles using a sample-barcoded 5' primer and a J-beta primer mix. TCRdb processed the 5' RACE reads anew with MiXCR; each CDR3 protein has one entry. The sample consists of 700,000 or so distinct CDR3 sequences, 22% of them appearing once. This clonotype was seen a handful of times. The CDR3 totals 17 residues. Germline assignment: CDR1 DFQATT and CDR2 SNEGSKA (reference sequence). V was shortened by 2 bases and J by 0 bases, with 14 bases between the two germline ends.

The chain recombines TRBV20-1 with TRBJ1-6; TRBD1 might be the D (5 bases). The sequence was obtained from a man between 65 and 85 years old in good health. The sequenced material came from blood. CDR3 protein: CSARSRGLSSYNSPLHF. The DNA for the CDR3 is TGCAGTGCTAGATCTAGGGGACTCAGCTCCTATAATTCACCCCTCCACTTT.